This entry describes one TCR beta chain. The data were obtained in a study of blood T cell repertoires in COVID-19. Study overall: The samples span acute and convalescent COVID-19 from the United States, Italy and Spain. T cells, B-cell-depleted T cells, or PBMCs provided the cDNA or gDNA that served as material.

CDR1 and CDR2 from the germline V gene are SQVTM and ANQGSEA. The V gene end was trimmed by 7 bases and the J gene end by 8 bases; junction bases not matched to a gene: 11. There are 13 residues in the CDR3. Study processing details: The assay estimated nucleated cells by amplifying reference gene primers. Here immunoSEQ multiplex PCR was the method, and the copy in TCRdb shows in-frame clones only, minus some. V and J calls and clone size are given by that table; D and trimming were obtained from the DNA. The top ten clones hold roughly 6.7% of a sample with some 180,000 clones, approximately 91% of them seen once.

The sequenced sample was peripheral blood. J is TRBJ1-1 and V is TRBV29-1; TRBD1 agrees at 9 bases. The receptor was derived from a man aged 40-50 years with acute or convalescent COVID-19. CDR3 in amino acids: CSAYRDRAWEAFF. The DNA of the CDR3 is TGCAGCGCTTACCGGGACAGGGCATGGGAAGCTTTCTTT.